This TCR beta chain was identified during a study of shared clonotypes between healthy human individuals. Study observations and caveats: What naive subsets generally showed was a larger estimated richness than memory subsets showed.

In the case of this clone: The antigen remains unidentified. Additional DNA sequences in this sample encode the identical CDR3.

In the naive CD8 group, cells lacked CD45RO and were positively selected for CCR7, so terminally differentiated effector memory CD45RA+ cells were left out. The V gene's germline CDR1 is MNHNS and CDR2 SASEGT. This CDR3 spans 13 amino acids. V was shortened by 3 bases and J by 1 base, with 6 bases between the two germline ends. TCRdb's copy holds only in-frame clones and misses some; the assay was immunoSEQ multiplex PCR. The data contain about 2,100,000 clones, about 93% of them singletons. This chain links TRBV6-1 with TRBJ1-2; D not resolved. The clonotype comes from a man in his late teens or twenties in good health. Some clones in this sample may be carry-over from other donors' samples. Sequencing used naive CD8+ T cells from PBMCs. CDR3 residues: CASSDRVNYGYTF. In nucleotides, the CDR3 is TGTGCCAGCAGTGATAGGGTTAACTATGGCTACACCTTC.